This T cell receptor beta chain is from a study of OX40 agonist ivuxolimab in advanced cancers. The CDR3 runs 14 residues. V dropped 1 base and J dropped 5 bases, with 11 bases sitting between them. Germline V CDR1 and CDR2: SGHVS, FQNEAQ. Produced via immunoSEQ multiplex PCR; TCRdb's table is partial and in-frame only. The sample shows 90,000 to 100,000 clones, around 85% of them seen only once. The TCR comes from an adult with an advanced solid tumor such as melanoma, head and neck, liver or kidney cancer. The chain uses TRBV7-8 and TRBJ1-1; tentatively, D is TRBD1 (6 bases). The input for sequencing was CD4+ or CD8+ T cells sorted from blood, taken in a trial of the OX40 agonist ivuxolimab. CDR3 sequence (DNA): TGTGCCAGCAGCTTAGAAGGGGGGCGGACTGAAGCTTTCTTT. It yields the protein CASSLEGGRTEAFF.